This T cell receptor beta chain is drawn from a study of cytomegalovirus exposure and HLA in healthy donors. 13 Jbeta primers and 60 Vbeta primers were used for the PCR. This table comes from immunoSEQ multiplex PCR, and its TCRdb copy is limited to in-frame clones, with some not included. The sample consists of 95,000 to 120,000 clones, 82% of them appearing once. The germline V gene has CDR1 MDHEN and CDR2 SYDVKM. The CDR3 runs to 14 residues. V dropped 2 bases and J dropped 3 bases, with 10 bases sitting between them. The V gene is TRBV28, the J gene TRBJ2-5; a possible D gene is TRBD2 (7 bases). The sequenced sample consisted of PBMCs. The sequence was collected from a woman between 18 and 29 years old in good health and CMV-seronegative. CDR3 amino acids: CASSLRGGEETQYF. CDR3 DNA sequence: TGTGCCAGCAGTTTAAGGGGGGGAGAAGAGACCCAGTACTTC.